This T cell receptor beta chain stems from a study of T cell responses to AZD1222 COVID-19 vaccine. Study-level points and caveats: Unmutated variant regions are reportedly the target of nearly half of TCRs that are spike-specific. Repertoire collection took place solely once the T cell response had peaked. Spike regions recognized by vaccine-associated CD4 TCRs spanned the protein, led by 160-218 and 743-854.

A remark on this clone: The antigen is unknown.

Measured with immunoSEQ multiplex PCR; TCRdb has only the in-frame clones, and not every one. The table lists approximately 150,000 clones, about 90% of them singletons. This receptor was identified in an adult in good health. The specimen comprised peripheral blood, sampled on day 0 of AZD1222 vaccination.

The CDR3 DNA reads as TGCGCCAGCAGACTACAGAGTCCTCCGGGAGAGACCCAGTACTTC. Its protein product is CASRLQSPPGETQYF. The rearrangement uses TRBV10-2 and TRBJ2-5, with unresolved D. Germline lookup yields CDR1 WSHSY and CDR2 SAAADI. This CDR3 is 15 amino acids long. Trimming removed 6 bases from V and 4 bases from J, with 18 bases in between.